This T cell receptor beta chain was recorded in a study of OX40 agonist ivuxolimab in advanced cancers. In the study overall: Ivuxolimab, which targeted the costimulatory receptor OX40 (CD134), was an agonistic, fully human IgG2 monoclonal antibody. Intravenous ivuxolimab was administered to patients every 2 weeks at six dose levels: 0.01, 0.1, 0.3, 1.5, 3 and 10 mg/kg. Of the roughly 53 patients in dose escalation, about 20 had hepatocellular carcinoma, about 15 had melanoma, 9 had renal cell carcinoma and 9 had head and neck cancer. The dose-escalation cohort was roughly 80% male with a mean age of about 60 years, ranging from roughly 20 to 80. Prior anti-PD-1, anti-PD-L1 or anti-CTLA-4 therapy was permitted, and 30% to 45% of dose-escalation patients had received checkpoint inhibitors. Three dose-escalation patients achieved partial responses, one with hepatocellular carcinoma and two with cutaneous melanoma. Peripheral TCRbeta sequencing was intended to test whether TCR sequence diversity was altered and clonal T-cell expansion was caused by ivuxolimab. The paper reports the monotherapy dose-escalation portion (N = 52 patients) of the phase I ivuxolimab trial. What the work shows at the level of the full study, not this receptor alone: After ivuxolimab, more expanded clones were found on average in CD8+ T cells than in CD4+ T cells. Low levels of normalized T-cell clonal expansion were also seen in some nonresponding patients. Clonal expansion of both CD4+ and CD8+ blood T cells was observed from baseline to week 6 at doses 0.1 to 3.0 mg/kg. In partial responders in the 0.1-3.0 mg/kg groups, normalized peripheral clonal expansion was found to be among the lowest, especially among CD8+ T cells. The antigen specificity of the clonally expanded peripheral T cells was not determined.

For sequencing of the TCRbeta CDR3 region, genomic DNA was extracted from the sorted cells. TCRbeta CDR3 regions were sequenced using the immunoSEQ Assay. Here the immuneACCESS table is served through TCRdb, limited to in-frame sequences with V and J called. Missing clones are a known gap in these copies; in checked studies unresolved V genes cover under half, and the rest lacks a known reason. This sample comprises 70,000 to 85,000 clones, roughly nine tenths of them detected only once. Approximately 0.7% of the sample goes to the ten largest clones. The CDR3 runs 15 amino acids, cysteine and phenylalanine included. Only the CDR3 portion is preserved as DNA: 45 bases, with reading frame beginning at the first base. The germline V gene gives CDR1 as MNHEY and CDR2 as SVGAGI. V drops 6 bases and J drops 0 bases, leaving 12 bases in between. Comment on this clone: Its cognate antigen has yet to be identified. Base-call qualities are not available, and no considerably larger clone is one nucleotide away.

The trial excluded patients who had a history of autoimmune disease or who were on systemic immunosuppression. Peripheral blood for TCR sequencing was collected from all dose cohorts at baseline, on cycle 4 day 1, and on cycle 7 day 1. Samples were obtained from an open-label, multicenter, first-in-human phase I dose-escalation trial of ivuxolimab. The trial enrolled adults with locally advanced or metastatic head and neck squamous cell, hepatocellular, melanoma or renal cell carcinoma. Before TCR sequencing, CD4+ T cells and CD8+ T cells were sorted from peripheral blood as separate populations. The rearrangement joined TRBV6-5 to TRBJ1-3; the D segment cannot be called with confidence. This sequence originates from an adult with an advanced solid tumor such as melanoma, head and neck, liver or kidney cancer. The specimen was CD4+ or CD8+ T cells sorted from blood, collected in a trial of the OX40 agonist ivuxolimab. Here is the DNA: TGTGCCAGCAGGCCCATCGAAGACTCTGGAAACACCATATATTTT. This codes for CASRPIEDSGNTIYF.